This T cell receptor beta chain is drawn from a study of CD8 T cells in Susac syndrome. Looking at the study overall: Within the sequenced group of Susac syndrome patients, 5 or 6 showed active disease and roughly eight were in remission. Study-wide results and caveats: The TCR sequencing and HLA analysis in the study involved a relatively small number of individuals, as the study acknowledged.

CD8+ and CD4+ T cells from blood underwent TCR beta sequencing, which was carried out in a high-throughput format. The TEMRA cells underwent FACS enrichment, while the CD8+ and CD4+ T cells underwent negative isolation. The CDR3 runs to 12 residues. The V gene lost 4 bases and the J gene lost 4 bases, with 8 bases spanning the gap. The germline CDR1 and CDR2 sequences are GTSNPN and SVGIG (reference sequence). With random hexamers, reverse transcription was performed on about 0.5 to 1 ug of RNA. TCRdb used MiXCR to reprocess the immunoSEQ multiplex PCR reads, holding one entry per CDR3 protein. This table holds over 80,000 distinct CDR3 sequences, 94% found once. A single count supports this clonotype. What it binds is unknown.

Sequencing was carried out using CD8+ T cells from PBMCs. The receptor was isolated from a human donor with Susac syndrome. The chain combines TRBV30 with TRBJ1-3; D remains ambiguous. The CDR3 DNA sequence: TGTGCCTGGAAAAGAGCAGGAAACACCATATATTTT. Protein sequence: CAWKRAGNTIYF.